This T cell receptor beta chain came from a study of T cells in Graves' hyperthyroidism and ophthalmopathy. Amplification yielded TCR beta CDR3 regions, with RNA transcripts as the source. A set of HTBI primers served as the primers for a first-round RT-PCR of the TCR CDR3. TCRdb ran MiXCR on the multiplex PCR reads and lists one entry per CDR3 protein. The table lists 200,000 to 250,000 distinct CDR3 sequences, about 16% of them singletons. This clonotype was recorded only once. This receptor was obtained from a man between 35 and 55 years old with Graves' hyperthyroidism. Sequenced material: blood.

CDR3 coding DNA: TGCAGCGTTCCGGACAGAGCGAACACTGAAGCTTTCTTT. Amino acid sequence: CSVPDRANTEAFF. This chain joins TRBV29-1 and TRBJ1-1; perhaps TRBD1 as D (6 bases). The ends were cut back, 5 bases at V and 1 base at J, with 11 bases in the middle. The CDR3 length is 13 residues. Germline lookup yields CDR1 SQVTM and CDR2 ANQGSEA.